This is a list of T cell receptor beta chains from one sample in a study of blood T cell repertoires in COVID-19. The method was immunoSEQ multiplex PCR; TCRdb's version includes in-frame clones alone and lacks a portion of them. The table has some 260,000 clones, over 75% seen once. Sequencing used peripheral blood. The receptor set was obtained from a human donor in a cohort sampled during active COVID-19. Each CDR3 is given without its conserved first and last residue. Only some rows state a clone size, as once, few, many or a class for expanded clones.

clone_size: -; v_call: TRBV4-3; cdr3_aa: ASSQGPGQGVYGYT
clone_size: -; v_call: TRBV11-3; cdr3_aa: ASSPGTASYT
clone_size: -; v_call: TRBV6-5; cdr3_aa: ASREMSGELF
clone_size: -; v_call: TRBV5-4; cdr3_aa: ASSPGGTDTPYEQY
clone_size: -; v_call: TRBV4-1; cdr3_aa: ASSHGSNYGYT
clone_size: once; v_call: TRBV9; cdr3_aa: ASSPGGLLYEQY
clone_size: once; v_call: TRBV18; cdr3_aa: ASSPRRYEQY
clone_size: -; v_call: TRBV19; cdr3_aa: ASSSPWAGADNEQF
clone_size: -; v_call: TRBV3-1/TRBV3-2; cdr3_aa: ASSPANYGYT
clone_size: -; v_call: TRBV2; cdr3_aa: ASRDRGWPYEQY
clone_size: few; v_call: TRBV7-2; cdr3_aa: ASNSGGNEQF
clone_size: -; v_call: TRBV2; cdr3_aa: ASRDTFYEQY
clone_size: -; v_call: TRBV7-2; cdr3_aa: ASSLEQGTNYGYT
clone_size: -; v_call: TRBV3-1/TRBV3-2; cdr3_aa: ASSQYRLADEQF
clone_size: -; v_call: TRBV18; cdr3_aa: ASSPQQGAATGSYNEQF
clone_size: -; v_call: TRBV28; cdr3_aa: ASSLYDSLIGRRSPLH
clone_size: -; v_call: TRBV7-8; cdr3_aa: ASSPYVSYEQY
clone_size: -; v_call: TRBV7-9; cdr3_aa: ASSWGQDYGYT
clone_size: -; v_call: TRBV28; cdr3_aa: ASSGTGGYEQY
clone_size: -; v_call: TRBV3-1/TRBV3-2; cdr3_aa: ASSQVRVGEQY
clone_size: once; v_call: TRBV30; cdr3_aa: AWSVGVTGLH
clone_size: -; v_call: TRBV28; cdr3_aa: ASSQTGGYTEAF
clone_size: -; v_call: TRBV4-3; cdr3_aa: ASSHRDSEAF
clone_size: -; v_call: TRBV30; cdr3_aa: AWSLTRDGYT
clone_size: -; v_call: TRBV7-9; cdr3_aa: ASSRTSLQEKLF
clone_size: -; v_call: TRBV6-1; cdr3_aa: ASSESPGGQGQPQH
clone_size: -; v_call: TRBV10-3; cdr3_aa: AISVESSYEQY
clone_size: -; v_call: TRBV5-6; cdr3_aa: ASSLYLAGRVGETQY
clone_size: few; v_call: TRBV11-2; cdr3_aa: ASSRGLAGGQEQY
clone_size: -; v_call: TRBV5-1; cdr3_aa: ASSLMAGELF
clone_size: -; v_call: TRBV5-4; cdr3_aa: ASPGTGDSTDTQY
clone_size: -; v_call: TRBV25-1; cdr3_aa: ASSEGGTVYNEQF
clone_size: -; v_call: TRBV6-5; cdr3_aa: ASSPSGGNYGYT
clone_size: -; v_call: TRBV18; cdr3_aa: ASSPGTGVIQPQH
clone_size: -; v_call: TRBV2; cdr3_aa: ASSGGGLGQPQH
clone_size: -; v_call: TRBV30; cdr3_aa: AWAPGGSQPQH
clone_size: -; v_call: TRBV5-1; cdr3_aa: ASSYGGSYEQY
clone_size: -; v_call: TRBV5-4; cdr3_aa: ASSPPGGNEQF
clone_size: -; v_call: TRBV6-2/TRBV6-3; cdr3_aa: ASSKRIYRGFDTEAF
clone_size: -; v_call: TRBV19; cdr3_aa: ASSRDRANTEAF
clone_size: -; v_call: TRBV6-5; cdr3_aa: ASSYAGRGDEKLF
clone_size: many; v_call: TRBV4-3; cdr3_aa: ASSQDEDFSSSYNSPLH
clone_size: few; v_call: TRBV4-1; cdr3_aa: ASSQPLQTARNGYT
clone_size: -; v_call: TRBV9; cdr3_aa: ASSGTGLSNYGYT
clone_size: -; v_call: TRBV11-2; cdr3_aa: ASSVQGQDIQY
clone_size: -; v_call: TRBV6-1; cdr3_aa: ASSETFFRTEAF
clone_size: -; v_call: TRBV9; cdr3_aa: ASSVAERTEAF
clone_size: -; v_call: TRBV7-2; cdr3_aa: ASSEDSLNYGYT